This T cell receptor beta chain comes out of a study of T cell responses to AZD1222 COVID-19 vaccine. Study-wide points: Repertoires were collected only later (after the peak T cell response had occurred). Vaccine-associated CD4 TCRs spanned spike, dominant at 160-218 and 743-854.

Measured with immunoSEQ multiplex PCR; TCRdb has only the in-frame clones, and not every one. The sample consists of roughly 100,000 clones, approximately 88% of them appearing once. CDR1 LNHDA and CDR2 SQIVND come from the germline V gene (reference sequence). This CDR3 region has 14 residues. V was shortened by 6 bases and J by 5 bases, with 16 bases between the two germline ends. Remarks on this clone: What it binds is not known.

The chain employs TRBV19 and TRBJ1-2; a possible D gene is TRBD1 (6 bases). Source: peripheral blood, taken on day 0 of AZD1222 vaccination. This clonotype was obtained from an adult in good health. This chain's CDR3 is CASRSQGRAYGYTF. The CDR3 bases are TGTGCCAGTAGGTCACAGGGAAGGGCTTATGGCTACACCTTC.